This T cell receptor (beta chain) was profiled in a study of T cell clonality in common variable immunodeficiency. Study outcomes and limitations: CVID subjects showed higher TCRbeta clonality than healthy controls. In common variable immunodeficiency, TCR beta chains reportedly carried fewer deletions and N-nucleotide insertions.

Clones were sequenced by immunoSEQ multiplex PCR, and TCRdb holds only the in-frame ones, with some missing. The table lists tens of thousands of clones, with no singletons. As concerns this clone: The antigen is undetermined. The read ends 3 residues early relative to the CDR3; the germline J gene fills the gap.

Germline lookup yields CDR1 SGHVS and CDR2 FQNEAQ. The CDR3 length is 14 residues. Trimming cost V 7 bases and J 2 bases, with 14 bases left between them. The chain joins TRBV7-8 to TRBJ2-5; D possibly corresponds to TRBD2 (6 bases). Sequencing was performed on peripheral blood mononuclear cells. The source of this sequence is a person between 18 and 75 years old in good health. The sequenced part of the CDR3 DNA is TGTGCCAGCACCCCTCGGGGGAGACAAGAGACC. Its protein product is CASTPRGRQET. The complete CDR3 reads CASTPRGRQETQYF.